This record covers a single TCR beta chain. The junction and the germline gene differ at one end; a read error may be behind it. The CDR3 has 18 amino acids. For TCR beta, libraries came from quantitative 5'-RACE with molecular barcodes. MiXCR was run by TCRdb on the 5' RACE reads, yielding one entry per CDR3 protein. The table lists 250,000 to 400,000 distinct CDR3 sequences, 11% of them singletons. The data are from a study of CD8 T cells in ankylosing spondylitis. This receptor was obtained from a female donor with ankylosing spondylitis or in good health (not recorded which). V is TRBV12-3 or TRBV12-4 and J is TRBJ2-3; 8 nucleotides match TRBD2. The source material was blood, either unsorted or a sorted T cell fraction (not recorded which). As DNA, the CDR3 is TGTACCAGCAGTTTAGCGGGTGGAGTAGGCGGGGGGACCGGTACGCAGTATTTT. Its protein is CTSSLAGGVGGGTGTQYF.